This record covers a single TCR beta chain. In germline, CDR1 is LNHNV, CDR2 YYDKDF (reference sequence). J lost 4 bases, V lost 3 bases, and 1 base had no gene match. The CDR3 runs to 14 residues. These data are taken from a study of T cells in Graves' hyperthyroidism and ophthalmopathy. TCR beta CDR3 regions were amplified from RNA. Researchers ran a first-round RT-PCR on the TCR CDR3 using the HTBI primer set. Using its own MiXCR run on the multiplex PCR reads, TCRdb lists one record per CDR3 protein. The table includes roughly 500,000 distinct CDR3 sequences, around 14% detected once. This TCR was sampled from a woman between 25 and 40 years old with Graves' hyperthyroidism that later progressed to Graves' ophthalmopathy. This chain links TRBV15 with TRBJ2-2; 8 bases align to TRBD1. The sequencing input was blood. The CDR3 DNA sequence: TGTGCCACCAGCAGGACAGGGGCCACCGGGGAGCTGTTTTTT. Translated: CATSRTGATGELFF.